This T cell receptor (beta chain) derives from a study of blood T cell repertoires in COVID-19. The wider study: T cells, B-cell-depleted T cells, or PBMCs provided the cDNA or gDNA that served as material.

Source study methods: Amplifying reference gene primers gave estimates of nucleated cell counts. Here immunoSEQ multiplex PCR was the method, and the copy in TCRdb shows in-frame clones only, minus some. That table is the source of V, J and clone size, and D and trimming were worked out from the DNA. This table holds 200,000 to 300,000 clones, approximately 84% found once. The sample consisted of peripheral blood. The clonotype originates from a man in his fifties with acute or convalescent COVID-19.

CDR3 in amino acids: CATSRDSSNEQFF. As DNA, the CDR3 is TGTGCCACCAGCAGGGACAGCTCCAATGAGCAGTTCTTC. The V call is TRBV15, the J call TRBJ2-1, with a possible D match to TRBD1 (6 bases). The CDR3 contains 13 residues. The germline CDR1 and CDR2 sequences are LNHNV and YYDKDF (reference sequence). Trimming pared 3 bases from V and 6 bases from J, leaving 9 bases between.